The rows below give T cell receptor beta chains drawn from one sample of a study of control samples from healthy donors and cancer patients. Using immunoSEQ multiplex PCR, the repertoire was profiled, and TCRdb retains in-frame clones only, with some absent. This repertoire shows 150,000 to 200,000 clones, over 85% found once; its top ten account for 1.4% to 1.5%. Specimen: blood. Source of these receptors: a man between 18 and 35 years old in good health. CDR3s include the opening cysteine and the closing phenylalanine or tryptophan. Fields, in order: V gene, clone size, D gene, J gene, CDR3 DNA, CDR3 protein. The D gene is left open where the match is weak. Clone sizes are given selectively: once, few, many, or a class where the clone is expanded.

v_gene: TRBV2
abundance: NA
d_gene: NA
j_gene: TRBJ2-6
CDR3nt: TGTGCCAGCAGTGCCCGGAATGGGGCCAACGTCCTGACTTTC
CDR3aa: CASSARNGANVLTF

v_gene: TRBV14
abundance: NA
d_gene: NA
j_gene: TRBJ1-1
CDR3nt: TGTGCCAGCACCTTAGGACAGAACACTGAAGCTTTCTTT
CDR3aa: CASTLGQNTEAFF

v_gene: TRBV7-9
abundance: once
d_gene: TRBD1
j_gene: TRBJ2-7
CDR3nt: TGTGCCAGCAGGAATACCGAACCGGGACAGACCTACGAGCAGTACTTC
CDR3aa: CASRNTEPGQTYEQYF

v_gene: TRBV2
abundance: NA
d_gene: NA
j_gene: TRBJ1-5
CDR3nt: TGTGCCAGCAGGGGGTATAGCAATCAGCCCCAGCATTTT
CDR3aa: CASRGYSNQPQHF

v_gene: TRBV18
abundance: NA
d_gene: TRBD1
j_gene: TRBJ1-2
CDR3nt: TGTGCCAGCTCACCAACGATGACAGGGACATATGGCTACACCTTC
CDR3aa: CASSPTMTGTYGYTF

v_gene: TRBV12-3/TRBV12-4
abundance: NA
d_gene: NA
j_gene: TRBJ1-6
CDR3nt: TGTGCCAGCAGTTTACCATCGAATTCACCCCTCCACTTT
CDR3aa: CASSLPSNSPLHF

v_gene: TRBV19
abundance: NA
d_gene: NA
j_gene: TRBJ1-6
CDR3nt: TGTGCCAGTAGTATGACAGCGCAGGCCTATAATTCACCCCTCCACTTT
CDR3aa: CASSMTAQAYNSPLHF

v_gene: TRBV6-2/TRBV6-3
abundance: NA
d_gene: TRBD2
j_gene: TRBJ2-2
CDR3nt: TGTGCCAGCAGTTACTCCTTAGCGGGGGGGCCTATCACCGGGGAGCTGTTTTTT
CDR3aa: CASSYSLAGGPITGELFF

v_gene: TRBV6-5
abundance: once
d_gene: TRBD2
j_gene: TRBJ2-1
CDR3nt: TGTGCCAGCAGTCTACGACGGGGGGATGAGCAGTTCTTC
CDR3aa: CASSLRRGDEQFF

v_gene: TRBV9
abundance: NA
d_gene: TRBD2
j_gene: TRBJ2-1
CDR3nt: TGTGCCAGCAGCGTAGTGGGACTAGGGGAGCAGTTCTTC
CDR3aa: CASSVVGLGEQFF

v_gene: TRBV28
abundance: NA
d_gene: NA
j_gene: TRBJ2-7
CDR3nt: TGTGCCAGCAGTCTCTTCAGTGATTCCTACGAGCAGTACTTC
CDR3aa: CASSLFSDSYEQYF

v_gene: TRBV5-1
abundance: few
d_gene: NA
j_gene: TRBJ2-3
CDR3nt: TGCGCCAGCAGCTTGGAACCTACCAACCCAGATACGCAGTATTTT
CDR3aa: CASSLEPTNPDTQYF

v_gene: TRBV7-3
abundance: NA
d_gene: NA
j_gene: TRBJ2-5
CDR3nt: TGTGCCAGCAGCTCGGGGAGGAGTGAGACCCAGTACTTC
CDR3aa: CASSSGRSETQYF

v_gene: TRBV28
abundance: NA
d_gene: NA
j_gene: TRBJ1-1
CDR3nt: TGTGCCAGCAGTTTCTTTACTACAGGGATTGGAGCTTTCTTT
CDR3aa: CASSFFTTGIGAFF

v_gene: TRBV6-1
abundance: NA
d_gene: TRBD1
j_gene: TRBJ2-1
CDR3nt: TGTGCCAGCAGTGAAATGGGACAGAATGAGCAGTTCTTC
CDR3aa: CASSEMGQNEQFF

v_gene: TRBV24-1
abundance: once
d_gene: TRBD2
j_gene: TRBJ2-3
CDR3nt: TGTGCCACCAGTGACCCCGGGGGGATGGCAGATACGCAGTATTTT
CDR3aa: CATSDPGGMADTQYF

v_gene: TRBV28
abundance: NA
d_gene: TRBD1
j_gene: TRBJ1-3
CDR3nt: TGTGCCAGCAGTTCCCGGGACAGTCCGTGGAGCTCTGGAAACACCATATATTTT
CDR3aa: CASSSRDSPWSSGNTIYF

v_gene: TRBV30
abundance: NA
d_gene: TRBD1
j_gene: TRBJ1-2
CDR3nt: TGTGCCTGGAAGACAGGGGATGGCTACACCTTC
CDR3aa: CAWKTGDGYTF

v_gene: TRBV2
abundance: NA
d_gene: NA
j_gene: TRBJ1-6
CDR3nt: TGTGCCAGCAGAGGAAATTTCGGTTCACCCCTCCACTTT
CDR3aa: CASRGNFGSPLHF

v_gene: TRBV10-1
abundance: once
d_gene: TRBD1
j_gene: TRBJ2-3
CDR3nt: TGCGCCAGCAGACCTCCGGGACAGCAAAACCACACAGATACGCAGTATTTT
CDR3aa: CASRPPGQQNHTDTQYF

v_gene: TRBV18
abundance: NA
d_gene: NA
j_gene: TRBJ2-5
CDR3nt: TGTGCCAGCTCACCACCGTCTCACGAAGAGACCCAGTACTTC
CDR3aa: CASSPPSHEETQYF

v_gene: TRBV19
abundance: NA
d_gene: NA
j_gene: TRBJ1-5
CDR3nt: TGTGCCAGTACCTCCTATAATCAGCCCCAGCATTTT
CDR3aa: CASTSYNQPQHF

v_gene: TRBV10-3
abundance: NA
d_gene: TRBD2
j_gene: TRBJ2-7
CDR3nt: TGTGCCACGGGACTAGCGGGGATCTACGAGCAGTACTTC
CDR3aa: CATGLAGIYEQYF

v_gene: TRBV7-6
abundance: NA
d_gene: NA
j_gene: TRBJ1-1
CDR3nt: TGTGCCAGCAGCTTAGGAGAGGGGAGATACACTGAAGCTTTCTTT
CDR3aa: CASSLGEGRYTEAFF

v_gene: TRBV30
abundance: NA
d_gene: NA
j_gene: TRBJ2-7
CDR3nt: TGTGCCTGGGGGGGGCAGGGGGTCAACGAGCAGTACTTC
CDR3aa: CAWGGQGVNEQYF

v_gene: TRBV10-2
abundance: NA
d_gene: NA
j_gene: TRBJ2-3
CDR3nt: TGCGCCAGCAGTGAGGGATCTAGCACAGATACGCAGTATTTT
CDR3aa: CASSEGSSTDTQYF

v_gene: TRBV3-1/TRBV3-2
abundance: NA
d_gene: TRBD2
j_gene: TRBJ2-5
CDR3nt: TGTGCCAGCAGCCAAGAGTGGAGCGGGGGGAGAGAGACCCAGTACTTC
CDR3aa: CASSQEWSGGRETQYF

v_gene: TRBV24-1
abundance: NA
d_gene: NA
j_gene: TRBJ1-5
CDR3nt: TGTGCCACCAGTGGGGTTGACAGCAATCAGCCCCAGCATTTT
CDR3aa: CATSGVDSNQPQHF

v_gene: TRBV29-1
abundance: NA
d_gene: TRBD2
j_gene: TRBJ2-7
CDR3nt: TGCAGCGTTGATAAGACTAGCGACTCCTCCGAGCAGTACTTC
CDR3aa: CSVDKTSDSSEQYF

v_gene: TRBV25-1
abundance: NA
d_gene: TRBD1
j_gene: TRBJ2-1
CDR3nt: TGTGCCAGCAGTACTCATGGGGGACAGAAATACAATGAGCAGTTCTTC
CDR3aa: CASSTHGGQKYNEQFF

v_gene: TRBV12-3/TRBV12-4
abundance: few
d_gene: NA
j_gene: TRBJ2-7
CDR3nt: TGTGCCAGCAGTTTTGGCGTCCAGTACGAGCAGTACTTC
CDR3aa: CASSFGVQYEQYF

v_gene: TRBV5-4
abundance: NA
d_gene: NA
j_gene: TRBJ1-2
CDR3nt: TGTGCCAGCAGCTTGGGAGTCGAGGGGCGCGACTATGGCTACACCTTC
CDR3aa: CASSLGVEGRDYGYTF

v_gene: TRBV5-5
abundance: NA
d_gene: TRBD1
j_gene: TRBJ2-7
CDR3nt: TGTGCCAGCAGCTCTCACCGACAGGGGTTTTTCTACGAGCAGTACTTC
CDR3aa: CASSSHRQGFFYEQYF

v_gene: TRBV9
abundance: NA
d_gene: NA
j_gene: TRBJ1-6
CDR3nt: TGTGCCAGCAGCGTGTCGGACAGAGCCACACCCCTCCACTTT
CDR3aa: CASSVSDRATPLHF

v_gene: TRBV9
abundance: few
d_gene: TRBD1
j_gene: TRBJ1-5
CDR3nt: TGTGCCAGCAGCTCTACAGGGGGCGGTCAGCCCCAGCATTTT
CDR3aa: CASSSTGGGQPQHF

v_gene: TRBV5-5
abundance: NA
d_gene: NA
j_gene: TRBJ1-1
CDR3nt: TGTGCCAGCAGCACCGGACCGAACACTGAAGCTTTCTTT
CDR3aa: CASSTGPNTEAFF

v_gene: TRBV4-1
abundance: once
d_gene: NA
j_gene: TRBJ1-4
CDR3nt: TGCGCCAGCAGCCTTCGGGGTGCAACTAATGAAAAACTGTTTTTT
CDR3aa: CASSLRGATNEKLFF

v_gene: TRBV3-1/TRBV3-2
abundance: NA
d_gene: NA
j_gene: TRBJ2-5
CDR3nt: TGTGCCAGCGGACCCCGACCCGGGGCAGGCGAGACCCAGTACTTC
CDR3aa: CASGPRPGAGETQYF

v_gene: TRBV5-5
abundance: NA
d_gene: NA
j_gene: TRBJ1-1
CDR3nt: TGTGCCAGCAGCTTCCGGGACCGTGAAGCTTTCTTT
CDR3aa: CASSFRDREAFF

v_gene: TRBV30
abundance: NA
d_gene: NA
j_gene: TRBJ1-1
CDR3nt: TGTGCCTGGAGTGTCCAGGGGAGCACTGAAGCTTTCTTT
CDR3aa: CAWSVQGSTEAFF

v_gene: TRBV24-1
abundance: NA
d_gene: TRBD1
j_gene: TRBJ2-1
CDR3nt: TGTGCCACCAGTGCCCCGGACAGGGGATCCTACAATGAGCAGTTCTTC
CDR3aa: CATSAPDRGSYNEQFF